This T cell receptor beta chain was identified in a study of breast tumors, draining lymph nodes, adjacent tissues. General study findings and limits: Data fit most tumor T cells coming from lymph node, expanding in tumor. Tumor T cell lymph node origin was a supported hypothesis, not proven. Compared with lymph nodes, tumors were less diverse; compared with nontumor tissue, more. Luminal-like breast cancer showed significantly higher tumor–nontumor repertoire similarity than basal-like.

Germline V CDR1 and CDR2: MNHNS, SASEGT. The CDR3 runs 17 residues. Trimming left V 5 bases short and J 0 bases short, with 17 bases between. This clonotype was detected ten times or more. What it binds is unknown. Since a much larger clone is just one base distant, this may be a read error. MiXCR, run by TCRdb on the multiplex PCR reads, gives a single entry per CDR3 protein. The sample yields more than 10,000 distinct CDR3 sequences, roughly half seen once. The sequence was obtained from a female donor with breast cancer. Some clones in this sample may be carry-over from other donors' samples. The J gene is TRBJ1-5, the V gene TRBV6-1; D remains ambiguous. The material sequenced was tumor-adjacent breast tissue. Here the CDR3 reads CASSQRGSRYSNQPQHF. CDR3 DNA sequence: TGTGCCAGCAGTCAACGGGGTAGTAGGTATAGCAATCAGCCCCAGCATTTT.